The entry below gives a single T cell receptor beta chain sequence along with its context. As originally analysed: Nucleated cell counts were estimated from reference gene primer amplification. Generated by immunoSEQ multiplex PCR, the TCRdb table keeps only in-frame clones and is missing some. The V and J calls and clone size are taken from that table; D and trimming were inferred from the DNA. The sample lists a few hundred thousand clones, 88% occurring once. This specimen comes from a study of blood T cell repertoires in COVID-19. Germline lookup yields CDR1 LGHNA and CDR2 YNFKEQ. Germline trimming cut 3 bases from V and 6 bases from J; bases unmatched to any gene: 10. The CDR3 runs 15 residues.

This sequence was found in a woman younger than 30 who had recovered from COVID-19. Sequences were obtained from PBMCs or T cells enriched from blood (not recorded which). The genes are TRBV4-2 and TRBJ1-1, with 7 bases matching TRBD1. The DNA for the CDR3 is TGTGCCAGCAGCCAGTTCTTACAGGGGAGGCCTGAAGCTTTCTTT. This codes for CASSQFLQGRPEAFF.